The 10 T cell receptor beta chains below were found in one sample sequenced in a study of control samples from healthy donors and cancer patients. Method: immunoSEQ multiplex PCR; TCRdb's copy keeps in-frame clones and lacks some. There are roughly 130,000 clones in the sample; roughly 94% occur only once, and 12% to 15% lies in the top ten. What was sequenced was PBMCs. The receptors were sampled from a man aged 60-69 years with colorectal cancer.

This clone has a handful of counts. This rearrangement joins TRBV5-1 to TRBJ2-7, with 9 bases that match TRBD1. The CDR3 loop spans 14 amino acids. The ends lost 4 bases at V and 1 base at J; junction bases unmatched: 3. Germline CDR1 is SGHRS and CDR2 is YFSETQ. The CDR3 DNA is TGCGCCAGCAGCACCGGGACAGGGTCCTACGAGCAGTACTTC. This translates into CASSTGTGSYEQYF.

V gene TRBV11-2 combines with J gene TRBJ2-5; D not resolved. The germline V and J ends were trimmed by 2 bases and 5 bases, with 9 bases remaining between them. The CDR3 length is 13 residues. The V gene's germline CDR1 is SGHAT and CDR2 FQNNGV. This CDR3 is CASSLPTAETQYF. CDR3 DNA: TGTGCCAGCAGCTTACCGACTGCGGAGACCCAGTACTTC.

The CDR3 region is CASSRTVRVEAFF. The CDR3 region has the DNA TGTGCCAGCAGTCGGACAGTAAGGGTTGAAGCTTTCTTT. V gene TRBV6-5 combines with J gene TRBJ1-1; D possibly corresponds to TRBD1 (6 bases). In germline, CDR1 is MNHEY, CDR2 SVGAGI. The CDR3 is 13 residues long. V lost 5 bases to trimming and J lost 7 bases, with 14 bases between them.

The chain combines TRBV6-5 with TRBJ1-1; 9 bases line up with TRBD1. Per germline, CDR1 MNHEY and CDR2 SVGAGI. There are 16 residues in the CDR3. V was clipped by 4 bases and J by 4 bases; unmatched bases: 10. CDR3: CASSFGGQGYGTEAFF. For the CDR3, the DNA is TGTGCCAGCAGTTTTGGGGGACAGGGATATGGCACTGAAGCTTTCTTT.

This chain connects TRBV29-1 to TRBJ1-3, with no clear D. The CDR3 sequence is 12 residues long. Looked up from germline, CDR1 is SQVTM and CDR2 is ANQGSEA. V lost 7 bases, J lost 1 base, and 8 bases lay in between. The CDR3, as DNA: TGCAGCGCCGGCCTATCTGGAAACACCATATATTTT. This translates into CSAGLSGNTIYF.

J is TRBJ2-1 and V is TRBV7-8; the D gene is possibly TRBD2 (5 bases). Per the germline V gene, CDR1 is SGHVS and CDR2 is FQNEAQ. Trimming shortened V by 0 bases and J by 9 bases, and 9 bases separated the two germline ends. This CDR3 is built from 13 residues. Here the CDR3 DNA reads TGTGCCAGCAGCTTAGCCCAAGAGGGTGAGCAGTTCTTC. It codes for CASSLAQEGEQFF.

The chain uses TRBV7-9 and TRBJ2-1; D is perhaps TRBD2 (6 bases). The ends were cut back, 6 bases at V and 9 bases at J, with 15 bases in the middle. This CDR3 is 13 amino acids long. The germline gives CDR1 SEHNR, CDR2 FQNEAQ (reference sequence). This chain's CDR3 is CASSTSRGGEQFF. The DNA of the CDR3 is TGTGCCAGCAGTACCTCGCGGGGAGGTGAGCAGTTCTTC.

The rearrangement links TRBV4-1 to TRBJ2-7; D is undetermined. Deletions cut 1 base from V and 2 bases from J, with 9 bases between. The CDR3 consists of 14 residues. Germline CDR1 and CDR2: MGHRA and YSYEKL. The CDR3: CASSQVGPAYEQYF. CDR3 sequence (DNA): TGCGCCAGCAGCCAAGTTGGGCCAGCCTACGAGCAGTACTTC.

The gene calls are TRBV24-1 and TRBJ2-1; D perhaps matches TRBD1 (5 bases). V gave up 3 bases and J gave up 6 bases, with 8 bases separating them. This CDR3 is built from 13 residues. Germline values: CDR1 KGHDR, CDR2 SFDVKD. CDR3 DNA: TGTGCCACCAGTGATCCAGGGTTCAATGAGCAGTTCTTC. This translates into CATSDPGFNEQFF.

This chain uses TRBV18 with TRBJ2-3; 8 bases agree with TRBD2. The CDR3 is made up of 15 amino acids. CDR1 is KGHSH, CDR2 LQKENI, per germline. V was clipped by 2 bases and J by 4 bases; unmatched bases: 5. CDR3 in amino acids: CASSPYSGGADTQYF. In nucleotides, the CDR3 is TGTGCCAGCTCACCATACAGCGGGGGCGCAGATACGCAGTATTTT.